The next 15 T cell receptor beta chains were all read from a single sample in a study of blood T cell repertoires in COVID-19. TCRdb's copy holds only in-frame clones and misses some; the assay was immunoSEQ multiplex PCR. Of around 250,000 clones in the sample, 65% to 85% were seen once. Sequencing input: peripheral blood. The origin of the receptors is an elderly man with acute or convalescent COVID-19.

A note on this clone: Other DNA sequences in this specimen translate into the identical CDR3. The chain employs TRBV18 and TRBJ1-3; D is ambiguous. Germline CDR1 KGHSH, CDR2 LQKENI. Trimming cost V 4 bases and J 0 bases, with 10 bases left between them. This CDR3 is 15 amino acids long. CDR3 residues: CASSRERHSGNTIYF. In DNA, the CDR3 is TGTGCCAGCTCACGGGAGAGGCACTCTGGAAACACCATATATTTT.

The chain joins TRBV5-4 to TRBJ2-5, with TRBD1 identical over 8 bases. V lost 1 base to trimming and J lost 3 bases; unmatched junction nucleotides: 5. Germline CDR1 reads SGHNT; CDR2 reads YYREEE (reference sequence). The CDR3 totals 15 residues. CDR3 residues: CASSLRSGGKETQYF. CDR3 nucleotide sequence: TGTGCCAGCAGCTTGAGGTCAGGGGGCAAAGAGACCCAGTACTTC. The variable domain in full, completed from reference TRBV5-4 and TRBJ2-5, reads ETGVTQSPTHLIKTRGQQVTLRCSSQSGHNTVSWYQQALGQGPQFIFQYYREEENGRGNFPPRFSGLQFPNYSSELNVNALELDDSALYLCASSLRSGGKETQYFGPGTRLLVL.

V and J are TRBV28 and TRBJ1-2; D is unclear. Germline V gene sequence: CDR1 MDHEN, CDR2 SYDVKM. Trimming removed 3 bases at V and 0 bases at J, with 11 bases between. The CDR3 extends over 15 amino acids. CDR3 sequence (DNA): TGTGCCAGCAGTTTTGTCAGGCCTCCTAACTATGGCTACACCTTC. This gives the protein CASSFVRPPNYGYTF.

The V call is TRBV15, the J call TRBJ2-1; 14 positions match TRBD2. V was pared by 0 bases and J by 4 bases, with 5 bases of the junction left unmatched. The CDR3 is made up of 18 amino acids. CDR1 and CDR2 (germline): LNHNV, YYDKDF (reference sequence). CDR3 nucleotides: TGTGCCACCAGCAGAGATCGACTAGCGGGAGGGGTGTACAATGAGCAGTTCTTC. This gives the protein CATSRDRLAGGVYNEQFF.

The chain has TRBV3-1 (or the pseudogene TRBV3-2) and TRBJ1-2, with unresolved D. With 0 bases removed from V and 6 bases from J, the gap between germline ends came to 14 bases. This CDR3 has 15 residues. Germline assignment: CDR1 LGHDT and CDR2 YNNKEL (reference sequence). CDR3: CASSQERGAEDGYTF. The CDR3 DNA reads TGTGCCAGCAGCCAAGAACGGGGTGCTGAGGATGGCTACACCTTC.

DNA for the CDR3: TGTGCCAGCAGTGAAGAGGGACAGTTTAATTCACCCCTCCACTTT. Amino acids: CASSEEGQFNSPLHF. The rearrangement uses TRBV6-1 and TRBJ1-6; 7 positions match TRBD1. Per germline, CDR1 MNHNS and CDR2 SASEGT. The CDR3 runs 15 residues. The ends lost 1 base at V and 6 bases at J; junction bases unmatched: 3.

The table lists this clone with a few counts. This chain links TRBV5-1 with TRBJ2-1, with TRBD1 as a possible D gene (6 bases). The germline CDR1 and CDR2 sequences are SGHRS and YFSETQ. This CDR3 contains 13 residues. V was clipped by 6 bases and J by 6 bases, with 13 bases between them. The CDR3: CASTGDSPNEQFF. Here the CDR3 DNA reads TGCGCCAGCACAGGGGATAGTCCCAATGAGCAGTTCTTC.

In its sample, this clone was seen once. The gene calls are TRBV6-5 and TRBJ2-5, with 11 bases fitting TRBD2. The end of the DNA is better explained by TRBJ2-7, so the J call may be wrong. Germline values: CDR1 MNHEY, CDR2 SVGAGI. This CDR3 has 13 amino acids. CDR3 DNA sequence: TGTGCCAGCATAGCGGGAGGGACCCACGAGCAGTACTTC. Translated: CASIAGGTHEQYF.

The J gene is TRBJ2-2, the V gene TRBV7-3; D is possibly TRBD2 (6 bases). V lost 0 bases and J 4 bases, leaving 9 bases between the germline ends. Looked up from germline, CDR1 is SGHTA and CDR2 is FQGTGA. This CDR3 has 15 amino acids. CDR3 in amino acids: CASSLTFGGTGELFF. The DNA for the CDR3 is TGTGCCAGCAGCTTAACGTTCGGGGGCACCGGGGAGCTGTTTTTT.

The CDR3 DNA is TGTGCCAGCAGCGCTGACGGACTAGCGGGAGAGGGAGAGACCCAGTACTTC. It specifies CASSADGLAGEGETQYF. The rearrangement joins TRBV9 to TRBJ2-5; TRBD2 matches 13 bases. Per germline, CDR1 SGDLS and CDR2 YYNGEE. The CDR3 spans 17 residues. After removal of 3 bases from V and 4 bases from J, the junction contained 9 bases not matched to a gene.

This sequence joins TRBV5-1 and TRBJ2-7; weak D call: TRBD2 (6 bases). This CDR3 spans 16 amino acids. CDR1 is SGHRS and CDR2 is YFSETQ in the germline V gene. Trimming removed 3 bases from V and 6 bases from J, with 22 bases in between. DNA for the CDR3: TGCGCCAGCAGCTCGGGTTCGTACAGCGGCGGGGTCGAGCAGTACTTC. Its protein product is CASSSGSYSGGVEQYF.

V usage is TRBV2 and J usage is TRBJ1-2; TRBD1 might be the D (5 bases). Germline lookup yields CDR1 SNHLY and CDR2 FYNNEI. The CDR3 is 11 residues long. Trimming removed 7 bases at V and 4 bases at J, with 7 bases between. The CDR3 sequence: CASKDSYGYTF. The CDR3 region has the DNA TGTGCCAGCAAAGACAGCTATGGCTACACCTTC.

The chain joins TRBV5-1 to TRBJ2-7, with 10 bases that match TRBD2. The CDR3 is 14 residues long. Losses at the gene ends were 2 bases for V and 5 bases for J; bases not matched to a gene: 4. Germline loops: CDR1 SGHRS, CDR2 YFSETQ. CDR3: CASSFPSGSDEQYF. The CDR3 DNA reads TGCGCCAGCAGCTTCCCTAGCGGGAGTGACGAGCAGTACTTC.

This clone was detected only once. J is TRBJ1-3 and V is TRBV3-1 (or the pseudogene TRBV3-2); 7 bases are shared with TRBD1. The CDR3 is 15 residues long. Germline V gene data show CDR1 as LGHDT and CDR2 as YNNKEL (reference sequence). The V gene end was trimmed by 2 bases and the J gene end by 4 bases; junction bases not matched to a gene: 5. The CDR3 here is CASSQKTGRGNTIYF. Written as DNA, the CDR3 is TGTGCCAGCAGCCAAAAGACAGGGAGGGGAAACACCATATATTTT.

This clone was detected a few times. This chain links TRBV5-4 with TRBJ2-7; 7 bases are shared with TRBD1. Germline V CDR1 and CDR2: SGHNT, YYREEE (reference sequence). The CDR3 is made up of 14 amino acids. V lost 0 bases, J lost 3 bases, and 3 bases stayed unmatched. CDR3 bases: TGTGCCAGCAGCTTGGCGGGACAGAGCTACGAGCAGTACTTC. It codes for CASSLAGQSYEQYF.